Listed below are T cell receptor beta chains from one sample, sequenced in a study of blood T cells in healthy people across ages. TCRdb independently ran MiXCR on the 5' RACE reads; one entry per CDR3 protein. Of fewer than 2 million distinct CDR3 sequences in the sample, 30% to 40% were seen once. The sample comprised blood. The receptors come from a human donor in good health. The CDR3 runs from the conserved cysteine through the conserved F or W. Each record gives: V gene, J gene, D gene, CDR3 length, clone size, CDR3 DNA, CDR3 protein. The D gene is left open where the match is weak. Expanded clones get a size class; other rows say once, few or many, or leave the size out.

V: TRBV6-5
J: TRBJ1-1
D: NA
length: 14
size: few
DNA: TGTGCCAGCAGTTCCACGACAGGAAACACTGAAGCTTTCTTT
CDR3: CASSSTTGNTEAFF

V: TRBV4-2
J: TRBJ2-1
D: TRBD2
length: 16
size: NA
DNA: TGTGCCAGCAGCCAAGATCGGGGTAGCGGGGTTCATGAGCAGTTCTTC
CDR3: CASSQDRGSGVHEQFF

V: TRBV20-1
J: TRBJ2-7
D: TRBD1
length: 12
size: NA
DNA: TGCAGTGCTGAACAGGGGCTGAACGAGCAGTACTTC
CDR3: CSAEQGLNEQYF

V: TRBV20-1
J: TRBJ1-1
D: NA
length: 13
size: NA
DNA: TGCAGTGCCGTGGGGGCCATGAACACTGAAGCTTTCTTT
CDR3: CSAVGAMNTEAFF

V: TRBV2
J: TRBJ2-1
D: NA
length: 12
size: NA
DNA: TGTGCCAGCGGTTCGGGGGGCGGGGAGCAGTTCTTC
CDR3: CASGSGGGEQFF

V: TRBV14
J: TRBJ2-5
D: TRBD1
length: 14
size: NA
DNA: TGTGCCAGCAGCCAATTAGGACAGGGGGCGACCCAGTACTTC
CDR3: CASSQLGQGATQYF

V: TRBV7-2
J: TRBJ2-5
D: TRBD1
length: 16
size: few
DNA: TGTGCCAGCAGTTCACGGGCAGGGGGTTCGAGAGAGACCCAGTACTTC
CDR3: CASSSRAGGSRETQYF

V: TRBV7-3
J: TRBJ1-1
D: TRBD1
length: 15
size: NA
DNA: TGTGCCAGCAGCTTAACCCCTGACAGGGGGGGTGAAGCTTTCTTT
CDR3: CASSLTPDRGGEAFF

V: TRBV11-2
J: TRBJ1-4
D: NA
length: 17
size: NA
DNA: TGTGCCAGCAGCTTAGGAAGGATAGGACCAACCAATGAAAAACTGTTTTTT
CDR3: CASSLGRIGPTNEKLFF

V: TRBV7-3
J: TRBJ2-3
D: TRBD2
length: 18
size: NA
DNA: TGTGCCAGCAGCTTAATACCCGGGGCTAGCGGGGACACAGATACGCAGTATTTT
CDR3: CASSLIPGASGDTDTQYF

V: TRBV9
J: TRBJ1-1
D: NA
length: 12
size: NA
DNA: TGTGCCAGCAGCGGCGGGACAAATGAAGCTTTCTTT
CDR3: CASSGGTNEAFF

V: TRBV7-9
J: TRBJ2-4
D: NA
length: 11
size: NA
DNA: TGTGCCAGCACCTTATTTGAGGAGCAGTACTTC
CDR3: CASTLFEEQYF

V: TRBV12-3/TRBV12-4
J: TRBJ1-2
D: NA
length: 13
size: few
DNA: TGTGCCAGCAGTTTAGGCAGGGCGGGTGGCTACACCTTC
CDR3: CASSLGRAGGYTF

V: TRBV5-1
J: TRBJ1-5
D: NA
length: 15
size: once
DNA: TGCGCCAGCAGCTTGGTTCCTACCCCCAATCAGCCCCAGCATTTT
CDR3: CASSLVPTPNQPQHF

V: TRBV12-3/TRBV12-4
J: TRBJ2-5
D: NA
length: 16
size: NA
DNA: TGTGCCAGCAGTTTAGGGGCTAGCTCGTACCAAGAGACCCAGTACTTC
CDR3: CASSLGASSYQETQYF

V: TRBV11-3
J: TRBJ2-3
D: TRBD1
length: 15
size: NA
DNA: TGTGCCAGCAGCTTAGGGGCAACAGGGGCTGATACGCAGTATTTT
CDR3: CASSLGATGADTQYF

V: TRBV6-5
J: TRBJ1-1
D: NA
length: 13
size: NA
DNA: TGTGCCAGCAGTTACCTTAGTCACACTGAAGCTTTCTTT
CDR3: CASSYLSHTEAFF

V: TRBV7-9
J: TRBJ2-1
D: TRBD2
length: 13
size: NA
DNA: TGTGCCAGCAGCGTATACGGGACTAGCGGCCAGTTCTTC
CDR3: CASSVYGTSGQFF

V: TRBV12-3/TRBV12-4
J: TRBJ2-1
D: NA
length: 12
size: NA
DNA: TGTGCTTCGCGACTAGATTTCGATGAGCAGTTCTTC
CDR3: CASRLDFDEQFF

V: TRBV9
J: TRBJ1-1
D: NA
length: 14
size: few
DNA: TGTGCCAGCAGCATAGATGGGGGGGTTGCTGAAGCTTTCTTT
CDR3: CASSIDGGVAEAFF

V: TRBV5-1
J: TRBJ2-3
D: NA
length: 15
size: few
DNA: TGCGCCAGCAGCGTGACTAGTGCTAGCACAGATACGCAGTATTTT
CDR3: CASSVTSASTDTQYF

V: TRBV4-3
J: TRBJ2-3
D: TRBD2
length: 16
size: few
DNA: TGCGCCAGCAGCCAAGACCTAGCGGGGAGCACAGATACGCAGTATTTT
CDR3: CASSQDLAGSTDTQYF

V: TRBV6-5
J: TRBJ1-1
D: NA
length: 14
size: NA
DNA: TGCGCCAGCAGCTTGGAAGGTCCAGGCACTGAAGCTTTCTTT
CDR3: CASSLEGPGTEAFF

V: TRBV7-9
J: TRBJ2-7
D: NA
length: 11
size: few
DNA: TGTGCCAGCAGCTCCTTCGAGGGGCAGTACTTC
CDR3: CASSSFEGQYF

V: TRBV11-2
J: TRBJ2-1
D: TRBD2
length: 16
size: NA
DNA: TGTGCCAGCAGCTGGTTGAGCGGGAGTCGGTACAATGAGCAGTTCTTC
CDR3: CASSWLSGSRYNEQFF

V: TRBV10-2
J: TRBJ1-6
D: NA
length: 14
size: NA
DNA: TGCGCCAGCAGTGGGACAGTTGGGAATTCACCCCTCCACTTT
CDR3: CASSGTVGNSPLHF

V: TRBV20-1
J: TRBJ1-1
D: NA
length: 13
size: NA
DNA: TGCAGTGCCTCTAAGGGCTGGAACACTGAAGCTTTCTTT
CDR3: CSASKGWNTEAFF

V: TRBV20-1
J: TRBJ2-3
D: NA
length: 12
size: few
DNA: TGCAGTGCTGGGCGCGTCGCAGATACGCAGTATTTT
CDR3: CSAGRVADTQYF

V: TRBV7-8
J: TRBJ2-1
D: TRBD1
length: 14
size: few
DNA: TGTGCCAGCAGCTCATACAGGGGGAGGTATGAGCAGTTCTTC
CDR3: CASSSYRGRYEQFF

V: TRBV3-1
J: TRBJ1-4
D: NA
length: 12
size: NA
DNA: TGTGCCAGCAGCCAAGGGCAGGAAAAACTGTTTTTT
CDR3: CASSQGQEKLFF

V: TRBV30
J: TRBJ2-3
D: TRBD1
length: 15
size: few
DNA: TGTGCCTGGAGTTCCGGGACAGGACGCACAGATACGCAGTATTTT
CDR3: CAWSSGTGRTDTQYF

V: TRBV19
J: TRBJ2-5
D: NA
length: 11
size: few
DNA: TGTGCCACCTCTACCCGGGAGACCCAGTACTTC
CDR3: CATSTRETQYF

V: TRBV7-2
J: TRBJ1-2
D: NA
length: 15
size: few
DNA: TGTGCCAGCAGCTTCCCATTTAAGCAGTACTATGGCTACACCTTC
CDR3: CASSFPFKQYYGYTF

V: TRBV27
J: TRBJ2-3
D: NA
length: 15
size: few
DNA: TGTGCCAGCAGTTTATGGGGGTTGGGCACAGATACGCAGTATTTT
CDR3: CASSLWGLGTDTQYF

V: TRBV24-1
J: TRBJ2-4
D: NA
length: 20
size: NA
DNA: TGTGCCACCAGTGATACCTATCTACCGGGACCGTTCTTTATTAAGAGGGAGCAGTACTTC
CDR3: CATSDTYLPGPFFIKREQYF

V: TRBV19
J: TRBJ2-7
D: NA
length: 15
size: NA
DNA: TGTGCCAGTAGGAGGAGCGCCGACCCCGACTACGAGCGGTACTTC
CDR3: CASRRSADPDYERYF

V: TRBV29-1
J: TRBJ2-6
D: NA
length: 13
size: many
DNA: TGCAGCGTCGCTGGCTCTGGGGCCAACGTCCTGACTTTC
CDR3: CSVAGSGANVLTF

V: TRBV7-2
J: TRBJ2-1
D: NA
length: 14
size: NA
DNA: TGTGCCAGCAGCTCCCCCAAGGTCCCCTTTGGGCAGTTCTTC
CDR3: CASSSPKVPFGQFF

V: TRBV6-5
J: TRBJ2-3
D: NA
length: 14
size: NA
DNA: TGTGCCAGCAGTTCTCCGGGCCTGAGGGATACGCAGTATTTT
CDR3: CASSSPGLRDTQYF

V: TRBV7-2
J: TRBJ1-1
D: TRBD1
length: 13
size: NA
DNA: TGTGCCAGCAGCTTAGGGCAGGGGGCTTTGGCTTTCTTT
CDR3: CASSLGQGALAFF

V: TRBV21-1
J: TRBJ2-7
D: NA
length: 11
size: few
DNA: TGTGCCAGCGGGAAACCCTACGAGCAGTACTTC
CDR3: CASGKPYEQYF

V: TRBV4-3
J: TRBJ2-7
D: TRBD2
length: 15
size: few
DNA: TGCGCCAGCAGCCAAGCATTCGCGGGGGAATACGAGCAGTACTTC
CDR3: CASSQAFAGEYEQYF

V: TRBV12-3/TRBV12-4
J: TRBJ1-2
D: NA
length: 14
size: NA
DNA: TGTGCCAGCAGTTTAGGTGCCGGGGCTGAGGGCTACACCTTC
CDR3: CASSLGAGAEGYTF

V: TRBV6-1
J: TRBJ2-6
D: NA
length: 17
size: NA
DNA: TGTGCCAGCAGTCCACAGGGATTTCGCTCTGGGGCCAACGTCCTGACTTTC
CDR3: CASSPQGFRSGANVLTF

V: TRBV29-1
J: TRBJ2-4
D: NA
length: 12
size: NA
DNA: TGCAGCGTGGCAGAAGCCAAAAACATTCAGTACTTC
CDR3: CSVAEAKNIQYF

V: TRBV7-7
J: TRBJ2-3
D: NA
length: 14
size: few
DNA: TGTGCCAGCAGTATAGGTGGCCGCACAGATACGCAGTATTTT
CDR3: CASSIGGRTDTQYF

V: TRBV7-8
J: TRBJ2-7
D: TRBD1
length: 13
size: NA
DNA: TGTGCCAGCAGCATATCAACAGGGGACGAGCAGTACTTC
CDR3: CASSISTGDEQYF

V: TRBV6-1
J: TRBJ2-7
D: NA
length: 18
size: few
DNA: TGTGCCAGCAGTACCCCTGGGGGTCGGGACTCCCGATTCTACGAGCAGTACTTC
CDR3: CASSTPGGRDSRFYEQYF

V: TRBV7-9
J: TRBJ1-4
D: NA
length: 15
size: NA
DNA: TGTGCCAGCAGCGACTCCGGGACACCTAATGAAAAACTGTTTTTT
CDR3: CASSDSGTPNEKLFF

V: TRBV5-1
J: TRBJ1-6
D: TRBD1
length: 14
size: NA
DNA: TGCGCCAGCAGCCCCGGACAGGGGGAATCACCCCTCCACTTT
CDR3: CASSPGQGESPLHF

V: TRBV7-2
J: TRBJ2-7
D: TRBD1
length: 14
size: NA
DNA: TGTGCCAGCAGCCGGGGACAGACCACCTACGAGCAGTACTTC
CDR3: CASSRGQTTYEQYF

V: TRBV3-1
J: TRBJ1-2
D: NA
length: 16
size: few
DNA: TGTGCCAGCAGCCAAGGGCTTTTAAGGGATAACTATGGCTACACCTTC
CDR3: CASSQGLLRDNYGYTF

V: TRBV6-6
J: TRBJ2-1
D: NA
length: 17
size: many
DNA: TGTGCCAGCAGTTACTCGATCTTAGGGAGCCACTGGGATGAGCAGTTCTTC
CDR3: CASSYSILGSHWDEQFF